The clone carrying this TCR beta chain was observed a handful of times. Its matching antigen is unknown. The data were produced by immunoSEQ multiplex PCR, yet TCRdb's version contains in-frame clones alone and is incomplete. The sample carries about 1,800,000 clones, about 94% recorded once. The trim removed 1 base at V and 2 bases at J, leaving 4 bases unmatched. The length of the CDR3 is 15 residues. Germline-derived CDR1 and CDR2 are SGHVS and FQNEAQ. CD45RO-negative, CCR7-positively selected cells formed the naive CD8 fraction, excluding terminally differentiated effector memory CD45RA+ cells. The data are from a study of shared clonotypes between healthy human individuals. Study-wide results and limits: Sharing across four donors was highest in naive CD4 (around 5%) and lowest in memory CD8 (about 0.4%).

The sequenced sample was naive CD8+ T cells sorted from blood. This rearrangement joins TRBV7-8 to TRBJ1-2; 7 bases align to TRBD1. This sequence originates from a man aged 18-30 years in good health. The CDR3 coding sequence is TGTGCCAGCAGCTTAGTGGAGGGGGCCAACTATGGCTACACCTTC. Amino acids: CASSLVEGANYGYTF.